This T cell receptor beta chain was obtained from a study of blood T cell repertoires in COVID-19. Study in general: From T cells, B-cell-depleted T cells, or PBMCs came the material, which was cDNA or gDNA.

V was pared by 3 bases and J by 0 bases, with 11 bases between. The CDR3 runs to 16 residues. CDR1 MDHEN and CDR2 SYDVKM come from the germline V gene. Using immunoSEQ multiplex PCR, the repertoire was profiled, and TCRdb retains in-frame clones only, with some absent. Altogether about 170,000 clones are present, around nine tenths being singletons, with the ten largest covering under 3%. This sequence was found in an elderly woman with COVID-19, enrolled during active disease. V and J are TRBV28 and TRBJ1-4; D is unresolved. The sample taken for sequencing was peripheral blood. This chain's CDR3 is CASSFAGSATNEKLFF. Written as DNA, the CDR3 is TGTGCCAGCAGTTTTGCGGGGTCGGCAACTAATGAAAAACTGTTTTTT.